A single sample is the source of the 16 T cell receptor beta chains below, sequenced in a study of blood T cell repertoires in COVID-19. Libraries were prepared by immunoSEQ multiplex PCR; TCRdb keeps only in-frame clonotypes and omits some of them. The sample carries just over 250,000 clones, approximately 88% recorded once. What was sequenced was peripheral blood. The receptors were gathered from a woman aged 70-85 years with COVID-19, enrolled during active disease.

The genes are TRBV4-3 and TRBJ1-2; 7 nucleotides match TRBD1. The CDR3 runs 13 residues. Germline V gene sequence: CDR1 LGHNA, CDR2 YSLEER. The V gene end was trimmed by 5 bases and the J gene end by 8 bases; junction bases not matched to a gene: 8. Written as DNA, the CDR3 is TGCGCCAGCAGCAAGGACAGGATAGGCGGCTACACCTTC. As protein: CASSKDRIGGYTF.

The CDR3 region has the DNA TGTGCCACCAGCCAAGACGGGGGGCTTCAAAACATTCAGTACTTC. This sequence encodes CATSQDGGLQNIQYF. J is TRBJ2-4 and V is TRBV15, with a possible D match to TRBD2 (7 bases). Germline V lookup: CDR1 LNHNV, CDR2 YYDKDF (reference sequence). Trimming removed 5 bases from V and 5 bases from J, with 16 bases in between. The CDR3 runs 15 residues.

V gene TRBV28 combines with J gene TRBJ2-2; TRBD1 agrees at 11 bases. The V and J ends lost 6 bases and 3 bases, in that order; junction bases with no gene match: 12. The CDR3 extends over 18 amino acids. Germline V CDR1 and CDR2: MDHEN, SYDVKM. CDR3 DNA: TGTGCCAGCAGGGCCGGGACAGGGGGTCGGATGTACACCGGGGAGCTGTTTTTT. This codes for CASRAGTGGRMYTGELFF. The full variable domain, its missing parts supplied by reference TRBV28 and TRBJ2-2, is DVKVTQSSRYLVKRTGEKVFLECVQDMDHENMFWYRQDPGLGLRLIYFSYDVKMKEKGDIPEGYSVSREKKERFSLILESASTNQTSMYLCASRAGTGGRMYTGELFFGEGSRLTVL.

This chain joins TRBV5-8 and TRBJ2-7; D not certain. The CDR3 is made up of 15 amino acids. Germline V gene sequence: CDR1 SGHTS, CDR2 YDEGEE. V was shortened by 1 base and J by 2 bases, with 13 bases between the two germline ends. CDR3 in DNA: TGTGCCAGCAGCTTGTATCGACCGGGTGCCTACGAGCAGTACTTC. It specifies CASSLYRPGAYEQYF.

In nucleotides, the CDR3 is TGTGCCACCAGTGATGCGTTGACTTCTATCGTCGGGGAGCTGTTTTTT. Its translation: CATSDALTSIVGELFF. V gene TRBV24-1 combines with J gene TRBJ2-2; D gene unclear. This CDR3 has 16 amino acids. In germline, CDR1 is KGHDR, CDR2 SFDVKD. V lost 3 bases to trimming and J lost 7 bases, with 17 bases between them.

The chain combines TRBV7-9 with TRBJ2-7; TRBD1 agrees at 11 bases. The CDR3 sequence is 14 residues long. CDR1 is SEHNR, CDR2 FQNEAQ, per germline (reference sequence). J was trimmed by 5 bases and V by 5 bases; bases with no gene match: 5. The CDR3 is CASSLGQGAHEQYF. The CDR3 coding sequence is TGTGCCAGCAGCCTAGGACAGGGGGCCCACGAGCAGTACTTC.

The DNA for the CDR3 is TGTGCCAGTAGTATACGTTGGACAGGGAGCTCTGGGGCCAACGTCCTGACTTTC. Translation gives CASSIRWTGSSGANVLTF. This chain uses TRBV19 with TRBJ2-6; 8 nucleotides agree with TRBD1. CDR1 and CDR2 (germline): LNHDA, SQIVND (reference sequence). The V segment lost 2 bases and the J segment 0 bases; nucleotides outside the gene matches: 6. This CDR3 contains 18 residues.

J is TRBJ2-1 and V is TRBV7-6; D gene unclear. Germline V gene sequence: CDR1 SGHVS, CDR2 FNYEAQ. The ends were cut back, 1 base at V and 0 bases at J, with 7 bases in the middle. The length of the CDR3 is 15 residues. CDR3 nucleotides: TGTGCCAGCAGCTTAGGCGTGAGCTCCTACAATGAGCAGTTCTTC. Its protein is CASSLGVSSYNEQFF.

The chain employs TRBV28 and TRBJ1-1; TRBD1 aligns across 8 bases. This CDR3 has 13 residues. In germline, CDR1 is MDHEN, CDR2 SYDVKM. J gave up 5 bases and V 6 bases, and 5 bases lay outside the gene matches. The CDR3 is CASSPDRVTEAFF. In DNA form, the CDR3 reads TGTGCCAGCAGCCCGGACAGGGTTACTGAAGCTTTCTTT. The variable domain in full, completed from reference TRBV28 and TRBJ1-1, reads DVKVTQSSRYLVKRTGEKVFLECVQDMDHENMFWYRQDPGLGLRLIYFSYDVKMKEKGDIPEGYSVSREKKERFSLILESASTNQTSMYLCASSPDRVTEAFFGQGTRLTVV.

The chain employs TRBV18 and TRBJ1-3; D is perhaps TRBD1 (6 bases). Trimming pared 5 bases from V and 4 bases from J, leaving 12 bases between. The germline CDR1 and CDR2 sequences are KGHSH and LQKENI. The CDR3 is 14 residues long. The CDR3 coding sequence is TGTGCCAGCTCAGAACAGGGCAACGGAAACACCATATATTTT. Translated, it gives CASSEQGNGNTIYF.

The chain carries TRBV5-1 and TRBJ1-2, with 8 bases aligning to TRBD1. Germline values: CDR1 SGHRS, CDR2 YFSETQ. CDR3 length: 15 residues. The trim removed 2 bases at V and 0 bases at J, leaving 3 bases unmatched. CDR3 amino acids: CASSLTGGTNYGYTF. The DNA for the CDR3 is TGCGCCAGCAGCTTAACAGGGGGAACTAACTATGGCTACACCTTC.

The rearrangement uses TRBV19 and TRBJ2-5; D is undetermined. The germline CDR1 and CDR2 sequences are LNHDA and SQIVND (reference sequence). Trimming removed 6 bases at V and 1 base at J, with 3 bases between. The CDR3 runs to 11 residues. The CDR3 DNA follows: TGTGCCAGTAGGAGCCAAGAGACCCAGTACTTC. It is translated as CASRSQETQYF.

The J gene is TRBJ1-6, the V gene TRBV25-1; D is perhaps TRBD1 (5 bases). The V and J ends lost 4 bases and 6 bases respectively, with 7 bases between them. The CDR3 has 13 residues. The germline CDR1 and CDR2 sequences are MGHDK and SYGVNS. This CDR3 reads CASSAGGNSPLHF. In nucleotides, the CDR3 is TGTGCCAGCAGTGCGGGGGGTAATTCACCCCTCCACTTT.

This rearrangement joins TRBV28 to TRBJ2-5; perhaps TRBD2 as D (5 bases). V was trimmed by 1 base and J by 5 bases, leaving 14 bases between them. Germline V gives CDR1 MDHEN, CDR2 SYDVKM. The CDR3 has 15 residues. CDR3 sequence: CASSLLRLAGETQYF. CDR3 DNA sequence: TGTGCCAGCAGTTTATTAAGGCTAGCTGGCGAGACCCAGTACTTC.

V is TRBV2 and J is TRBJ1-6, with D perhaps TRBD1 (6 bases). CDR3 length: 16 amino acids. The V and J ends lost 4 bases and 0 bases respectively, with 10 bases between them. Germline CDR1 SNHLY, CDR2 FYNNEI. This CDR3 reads CASSAGQSSYNSPLHF. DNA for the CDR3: TGTGCCAGCAGTGCCGGACAGAGCTCCTATAATTCACCCCTCCACTTT. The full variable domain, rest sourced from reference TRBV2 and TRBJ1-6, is EPEVTQTPSHQVTQMGQEVILRCVPISNHLYFYWYRQILGQKVEFLVSFYNNEISEKSEIFDDQFSVERPDGSNFTLKIRSTKLEDSAMYFCASSAGQSSYNSPLHFGNGTRLTVT.

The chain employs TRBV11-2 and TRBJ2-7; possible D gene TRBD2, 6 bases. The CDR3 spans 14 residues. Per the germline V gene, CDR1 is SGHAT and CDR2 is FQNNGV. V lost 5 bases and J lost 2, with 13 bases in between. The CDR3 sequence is CASSGGTHAYEQYF. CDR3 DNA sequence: TGTGCCAGCAGCGGTGGGACTCACGCCTACGAGCAGTACTTC.